The sequence of this T cell receptor (beta chain) was determined in a study of blood T cell repertoires in COVID-19. Assay: immunoSEQ multiplex PCR; the TCRdb copy retains only in-frame clones and omits some. The sample carries approximately 190,000 clones, roughly 82% recorded once. The CDR3 is made up of 19 amino acids. Germline lookup yields CDR1 MNHEY and CDR2 SVGEGT. V was clipped by 2 bases and J by 0 bases, with 20 bases between them. This clone was recorded a few times. This chain joins TRBV6-2 or TRBV6-3 and TRBJ1-5; D gene unclear. Sequencing used PBMCs or T cells enriched from blood (not recorded which). This TCR was recovered from a woman in her sixties with acute COVID-19. CDR3 region: CASSYLSGRDSNSNQPQHF. The CDR3 DNA reads as TGTGCCAGCAGTTACCTCTCCGGACGGGATAGCAATAGCAATCAGCCCCAGCATTTT.